Shown below are 11 T cell receptor beta chains from a single sample sequenced in a study of vaccination effects on CD4 cells after COVID-19. Data came from immunoSEQ multiplex PCR; TCRdb stores just in-frame clones and leaves some out. Of fewer than 70,000 clones in the sample, around 80% were seen once. Expansion of antigen-specific CD4+ T cells with viral peptide pools was carried out by the ViraFEST assay before sequencing. Subsequent to a culture period of approximately 11 days, CD4+ T cells were isolated. Vaccinated recipients, who were negative for nucleocapsid antibodies, had no history of SARS-CoV-2 infection. The antigens these receptors bind are not known. Sequenced here: CD4+ T cells from PBMCs cultured with SARS-CoV-2 spike peptides, sampled before COVID-19 vaccination. These receptors were obtained from a human donor who received a COVID-19 vaccine.

The chain uses TRBV27 and TRBJ2-1; perhaps TRBD2 as D (6 bases). Germline V gene sequence: CDR1 MNHEY, CDR2 SMNVEV (reference sequence). The CDR3 runs to 13 residues. The V end was cut by 5 bases, the J end by 6 bases, with 11 bases between. The CDR3, as DNA: TGTGCCAGCAGTGCCCGGGGGTTCAATGAGCAGTTCTTC. Translating gives CASSARGFNEQFF.

The V and J genes are TRBV3-1 (or the pseudogene TRBV3-2) and TRBJ2-5, with no clear D. CDR1 and CDR2 (germline): LGHDT, YNNKEL (reference sequence). Trimming shortened V by 0 bases and J by 1 base, and 12 bases separated the two germline ends. This CDR3 comprises 16 residues. The CDR3 nucleotides read TGTGCCAGCAGCCAAGATCGTGGGGTATCCCAAGAGACCCAGTACTTC. Translation: CASSQDRGVSQETQYF.

The chain links TRBV5-1 to TRBJ2-4; 9 bases line up with TRBD1. This CDR3 is built from 17 residues. CDR1 is SGHRS and CDR2 is YFSETQ in the germline V gene. After removal of 0 bases from V and 7 bases from J, the junction contained 11 bases not matched to a gene. The CDR3 DNA follows: TGCGCCAGCAGCTTGGCCGGTCGGACAGGGGAGTTCAACATTCAGTACTTC. Protein: CASSLAGRTGEFNIQYF.

V is TRBV24-1 and J is TRBJ2-4, with unresolved D. The germline V gene encodes CDR1 KGHDR and CDR2 SFDVKD. This CDR3 comprises 12 residues. Trimming cost V 4 bases and J 5 bases, with 5 bases left between them. The CDR3 sequence is CATSERENIQYF. CDR3 sequence (DNA): TGTGCCACCAGTGAGCGAGAAAACATTCAGTACTTC.

The count of this clone is one. The rearrangement uses TRBV5-1 and TRBJ2-5; maybe TRBD1 (5 bases). Trimming pared 0 bases from V and 2 bases from J, leaving 17 bases between. The germline V gene has CDR1 SGHRS and CDR2 YFSETQ. CDR3 size: 17 residues. The CDR3 DNA reads as TGCGCCAGCAGCTTGGGCCCCACAGGTATCCCGCAAGAGACCCAGTACTTC. Translated, it gives CASSLGPTGIPQETQYF.

This clone came up a few times. This chain uses TRBV5-1 with TRBJ2-1, with D maybe TRBD1 (6 bases). CDR1 and CDR2 from the germline V gene are SGHRS and YFSETQ. Trimming pared 4 bases from V and 14 bases from J, leaving 16 bases between. The CDR3 runs to 12 residues. CDR3 sequence (DNA): TGCGCCAGCAGCACTCCAACAGGGAACAAGTTCTTC. Translated, it gives CASSTPTGNKFF.

This sequence joins TRBV18 and TRBJ2-7; 11 bases align to TRBD1. The V gene end was trimmed by 4 bases and the J gene end by 5 bases; junction bases not matched to a gene: 1. The CDR3 is 13 residues long. Germline loops: CDR1 KGHSH, CDR2 LQKENI. The CDR3 sequence is CASSRDRGDEQYV. For the CDR3, the DNA is TGTGCCAGCTCACGGGACAGGGGGGACGAGCAGTACGTC.

The V call is TRBV11-2, the J call TRBJ2-3; 11 bases map to TRBD2. V gave up 5 bases and J gave up 5 bases; unmatched junction bases: 6. Germline V CDR1 and CDR2: SGHAT, FQNNGV. The CDR3 is 15 amino acids. CDR3 nucleotides: TGTGCCAGCAGCAAAGAAGGGACTAGCGGAGATACGCAGTATTTT. It specifies CASSKEGTSGDTQYF.

The CDR3 here is CATRGFPTDTQYF. CDR3 sequence (DNA): TGTGCCACCAGGGGGTTTCCCACAGATACGCAGTATTTT. This chain joins TRBV24-1 and TRBJ2-3; no clear D. Between the trimmed V and J ends, which lost 7 bases and 2 bases, there was a span of 9 bases. Germline values: CDR1 KGHDR, CDR2 SFDVKD. The CDR3 totals 13 residues.

This clone was observed a single time. The rearrangement uses TRBV7-8 and TRBJ1-2, with D unresolved. Trimming stripped 5 bases from V and 4 bases from J, with 17 bases between. Germline CDR1 reads SGHVS; CDR2 reads FQNEAQ. The CDR3 covers 15 residues. CDR3 nucleotide sequence: TGTGCCAGCAGCCTAATGGGGTCGGGCCCCTATGGCTACACCTTC. This encodes CASSLMGSGPYGYTF.

The chain employs TRBV20-1 and TRBJ1-1; D possibly corresponds to TRBD1 (5 bases). Germline CDR1 DFQATT, CDR2 SNEGSKA (reference sequence). This CDR3 contains 11 residues. Between the trimmed V and J ends, which lost 1 base and 11 bases, there was a span of 11 bases. The CDR3 DNA sequence: TGCAGTGCTAGAGGAACTGGGGGGGCTTTCTTT. This codes for CSARGTGGAFF.